This is a list of T cell receptor beta chains from one sample in a study of tumor-infiltrating lymphocytes in localized non-small cell lung cancer. Method: immunoSEQ multiplex PCR; TCRdb's copy keeps in-frame clones and lacks some. The data contain about 7,200 clones, roughly 58% of them singletons. Sequenced sample: lung tumor tissue. These TCRs come from a human donor with non-small cell lung cancer. The CDR3 runs from the conserved cysteine through the conserved F or W. The D gene is left open where the match is weak. A row's size may be missing; if present it is once, few, many or a size class.

cdr3_length	j_call	d_call	v_call	clone_size	cdr3_nt	cdr3_aa
13	TRBJ1-5	.	TRBV6-6	.	TGTGCCAGCAGTTCCCATAGCAATCAGCCCCAGCATTTT	CASSSHSNQPQHF
15	TRBJ2-7	.	TRBV10-1	.	TGCGCCAGCAGGCCACGTAAGGGAGAAAATTACGAGCAGTACTTC	CASRPRKGENYEQYF
15	TRBJ2-2	.	TRBV2	.	TGTGCCAGCAGTGAACAACAGATCAACACCGGGGAGCTGTTTTTT	CASSEQQINTGELFF
14	TRBJ1-2	.	TRBV5-6	.	TGTGCCAGCAGCGAAAGCGGGGGAGACTATGGCTACACCTTC	CASSESGGDYGYTF
14	TRBJ1-2	TRBD1	TRBV14	.	TGTGCCAGCAGCCTGCCGGGACAGGGCTATGGCTACACCTTC	CASSLPGQGYGYTF
10	TRBJ1-2	.	TRBV6-1	.	TGTGCCAGCAGCTGGATTGGCTACACCTTC	CASSWIGYTF
15	TRBJ2-1	.	TRBV7-2	once	TGTGCCAGCAGCCCCCGAGGGACCCTTACGGATGAGCAGTTCTTC	CASSPRGTLTDEQFF
15	TRBJ2-1	.	TRBV5-6	medium-sized	TGTGCCAGCAGCTTGAATGGTGCAGGAGCCAATGAGCAGTTCTTC	CASSLNGAGANEQFF
16	TRBJ2-2	.	TRBV5-4	.	TGTGCCAGCAGCTTGGTGGGCAGGGATCCCACCGGGGAGCTGTTTTTT	CASSLVGRDPTGELFF
16	TRBJ1-4	.	TRBV9	.	TGTGCCAGCAGCTATCGGGACGGGTCAACTAATGAAAAACTGTTTTTT	CASSYRDGSTNEKLFF
14	TRBJ1-1	.	TRBV9	.	TGTGCCAGCAGCGTAGATGACCTTAACACTGAAGCTTTCTTT	CASSVDDLNTEAFF
17	TRBJ2-2	TRBD1	TRBV18	.	TGTGCCAGCTCACCCATTCGACCGGGACAGGGACCCGGGGAGCTGTTTTTT	CASSPIRPGQGPGELFF
17	TRBJ2-1	.	TRBV11-1	.	TGTGCCAGCAGACTAGAGGGGGGGGCTAGCTCCTACAATGAGCAGTTCTTC	CASRLEGGASSYNEQFF
15	TRBJ2-3	.	TRBV5-6	.	TGTGCCAGCAGCTTCCGGGGGACTAGCACAGATACGCAGTATTTT	CASSFRGTSTDTQYF
14	TRBJ2-7	TRBD2	TRBV6-1	medium-sized	TGTGCCAGCAGTGAAAGACGACTAGCGGCCGAGCAGTACTTC	CASSERRLAAEQYF
17	TRBJ2-3	.	TRBV5-1	medium-sized	TGCGCCAGCAGCTTGGCCTATTGGGGAGGGGGCCAAGATACGCAGTATTTT	CASSLAYWGGGQDTQYF
14	TRBJ2-1	TRBD2	TRBV6-5	few	TGTGCCAGCACCGGGACTAGCGGGAGGAATGAGCAGTTCTTC	CASTGTSGRNEQFF
14	TRBJ1-3	.	TRBV7-3	.	TGTGCCAGCAGCTTAACAGGCTCTGGAAACACCATATATTTT	CASSLTGSGNTIYF
14	TRBJ2-2	.	TRBV18	.	TGTGCCAGCTCACCATTGTCCCTAGGCGGGGAGCTGTTTTTT	CASSPLSLGGELFF
15	TRBJ2-1	.	TRBV19	.	TGTGCCAGTAGTACCCTCGGGACACGGTCTAATGAGCAGTTCTTC	CASSTLGTRSNEQFF
14	TRBJ1-1	.	TRBV18	.	TGTGCCAGCTCACCTGACACCCCCGGCACTGAAGCTTTCTTT	CASSPDTPGTEAFF
14	TRBJ1-1	.	TRBV6-6	once	TGTGCCAGCAGTCCCCATGGGGGATACACTGAAGCTTTCTTT	CASSPHGGYTEAFF
14	TRBJ1-1	TRBD1	TRBV5-4	.	TGTGCCAGCAGCCCTGACAGGGGGCACACTGAAGCTTTCTTT	CASSPDRGHTEAFF
13	TRBJ1-5	.	TRBV2	large	TGTGCCAGCAGTGAAACCGGGGACGGGCCCCAGCATTTT	CASSETGDGPQHF
13	TRBJ1-1	.	TRBV28	once	TGTGCCAGCAGTTTGGGGGTTATAGCTGAAGCTTTCTTT	CASSLGVIAEAFF
15	TRBJ1-1	.	TRBV18	.	TGTGCCAGCTCACCACGGTGGGGGACGGACACTGAAGCTTTCTTT	CASSPRWGTDTEAFF
12	TRBJ1-3	.	TRBV30	.	TGTGCCTGGAAAGGGATCGGAAACACCATATATTTT	CAWKGIGNTIYF
12	TRBJ1-2	.	TRBV19	.	TGTGCCAGTACGCGAGGAACCTATGGCTACACCTTC	CASTRGTYGYTF
15	TRBJ1-2	.	TRBV18	.	TGTGCCAGCTCACCAAGTGGAGGGATTTCAGGGGGCTACACCTTC	CASSPSGGISGGYTF
12	TRBJ2-7	.	TRBV16	.	TGTGCCAGCAGCCATGAGGGGTACGAGCAGTACTTC	CASSHEGYEQYF
13	TRBJ1-5	.	TRBV6-1	few	TGTGCCACCCAGGGTGGAAGCAATCAGCCCCAGCATTTT	CATQGGSNQPQHF
15	TRBJ1-5	.	TRBV30	.	TGTGCCTGGAGTGTAAGAGGAGGGGTCGGACAGCCCCAGCATTTT	CAWSVRGGVGQPQHF
15	TRBJ2-7	.	TRBV27	once	TGTGCCAGCAGTTACCTATCAGGCAACTCCTACGAGCAGTACTTC	CASSYLSGNSYEQYF
14	TRBJ2-7	.	TRBV5-6	.	TGTGCCAGCAGCTTGGTAGGCGGATCGTACGAGCAGTACTTC	CASSLVGGSYEQYF
14	TRBJ1-1	.	TRBV18	.	TGTGCCAGCTCACCAGTTACAACCCCCACTGAAGCTTTCTTT	CASSPVTTPTEAFF
14	TRBJ2-1	TRBD2	TRBV28	.	TGTGCCAGCACCCGGGAGGGCCGGTACAATGAGCAGTTCTTC	CASTREGRYNEQFF
14	TRBJ1-5	.	TRBV6-1	.	TGTGCCAGCAGGACGGGGATGGGCAATCAGCCCCAGCATTTT	CASRTGMGNQPQHF
15	TRBJ1-1	TRBD1	TRBV5-1	few	TGCGCCAGCAGCTGGACGGACAGGGGTAACACTGAAGCTTTCTTT	CASSWTDRGNTEAFF
14	TRBJ2-1	TRBD1	TRBV19	few	TGTGCCAGTAAAAAGGGGGACAGGGGTACTGAGCAGTTCTTC	CASKKGDRGTEQFF